These 4 T cell receptor beta chains were sequenced from one sample in a study of blood T cells in healthy people across ages. The authors ran a second PCR of roughly 6 to 12 cycles using a sample-barcoded 5' primer and a J-beta primer mix. TCRdb recomputed calls from the 5' RACE reads with MiXCR, one row per CDR3 protein. The sample has approximately 800,000 distinct CDR3 sequences, roughly 25% seen once; the top ten hold under 4%. The sample also formed part of further work on T cells of mothers and their children.

The sample consisted of blood. These receptors were collected from a boy under 18 in good health.

The chain recombines TRBV11-2 with TRBJ2-2, with D perhaps matching TRBD1 (5 bases). The germline V gene has CDR1 SGHAT and CDR2 FQNNGV. V lost 5 bases to trimming and J lost 6 bases, with 13 bases between them. This CDR3 comprises 14 residues. The CDR3 DNA sequence: TGTGCCAGCAGCCTCCAGGGAATTGCCGGGGAGCTGTTTTTT. This translates into CASSLQGIAGELFF.

This clonotype was seen a few times. The rearrangement joins TRBV4-1 to TRBJ2-1, with 10 bases matching TRBD2. Germline V lookup: CDR1 MGHRA, CDR2 YSYEKL. This CDR3 region has 16 residues. Trimming took 3 bases from V and 7 from J; bases not matched to a gene: 9. CDR3 DNA sequence: TGCGCCAGCAGCCATTATCTAGCGGGGGCCTTAAATGAGCAGTTCTTC. This encodes CASSHYLAGALNEQFF.

In its sample, this clonotype was seen a few times. The V call is TRBV6-2 or TRBV6-3, the J call TRBJ2-5; either TRBD1 or TRBD2 may supply D (5 bases each). V lost 0 bases and J 4 bases, leaving 21 bases between the germline ends. CDR3 length: 18 amino acids. CDR1 MNHEY and CDR2 SVGEGT come from the germline V gene. The CDR3 nucleotides read TGTGCCAGCAGTTACTCGGTCGTTGACGGGACGTCAAGAGAGACCCAGTACTTC. Translation gives CASSYSVVDGTSRETQYF.

This rearrangement joins TRBV7-8 to TRBJ2-7; TRBD2 is a possible D gene (5 bases). CDR3 size: 16 residues. Germline assignment: CDR1 SGHVS and CDR2 FQNEAQ. The V and J ends lost 5 bases and 0 bases respectively, with 17 bases between them. The CDR3 nucleotides read TGTGCCAGCAGCCTACGAGCGGAAAGGTACTCCTACGAGCAGTACTTC. It yields the protein CASSLRAERYSYEQYF.